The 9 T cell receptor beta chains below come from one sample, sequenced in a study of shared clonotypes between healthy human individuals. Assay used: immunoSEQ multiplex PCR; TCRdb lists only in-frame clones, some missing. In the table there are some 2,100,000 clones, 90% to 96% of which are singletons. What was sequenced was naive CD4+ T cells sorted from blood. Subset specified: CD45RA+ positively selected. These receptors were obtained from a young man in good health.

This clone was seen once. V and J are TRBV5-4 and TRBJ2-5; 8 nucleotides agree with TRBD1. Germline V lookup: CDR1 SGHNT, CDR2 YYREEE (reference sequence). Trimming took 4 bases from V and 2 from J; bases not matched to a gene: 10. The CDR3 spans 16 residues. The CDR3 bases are TGTGCCAGCAGCCTAAATTACCGGACAGGGCAAGAGACCCAGTACTTC. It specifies CASSLNYRTGQETQYF.

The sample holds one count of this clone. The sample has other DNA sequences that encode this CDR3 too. In DNA, the CDR3 is TGTGCCAGCAGCTTAGTTGCCAACACCGGGGAGCTGTTTTTT. Residues: CASSLVANTGELFF. V and J are TRBV7-2 and TRBJ2-2, with D hard to call. V lost 1 base to trimming and J lost 2 bases, with 5 bases between them. CDR1 and CDR2 (germline): SGHTA, FQGNSA. The CDR3 runs 14 residues.

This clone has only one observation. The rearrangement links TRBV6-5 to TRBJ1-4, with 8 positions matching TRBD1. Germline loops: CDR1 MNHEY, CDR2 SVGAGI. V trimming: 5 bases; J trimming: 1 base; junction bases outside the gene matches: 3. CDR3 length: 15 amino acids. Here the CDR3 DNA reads TGTGCCAGCAGTAAAGACAGGGGAACTAATGAAAAACTGTTTTTT. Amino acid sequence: CASSKDRGTNEKLFF.

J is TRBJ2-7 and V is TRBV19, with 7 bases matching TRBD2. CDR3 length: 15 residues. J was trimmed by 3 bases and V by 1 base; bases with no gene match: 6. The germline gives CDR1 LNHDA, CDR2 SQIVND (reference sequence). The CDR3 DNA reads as TGTGCCAGTAGTATAGCAGCTAGCGGCATCTACGAGCAGTACTTC. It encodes CASSIAASGIYEQYF.

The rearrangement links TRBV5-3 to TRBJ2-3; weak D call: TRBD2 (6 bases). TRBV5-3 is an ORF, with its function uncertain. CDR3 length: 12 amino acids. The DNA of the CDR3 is TGTGTTTCCAGCGGGCCCCCGGGTACGCAGTATTTT. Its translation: CVSSGPPGTQYF.

The CDR3 region has the DNA TGCGCCAGCAGCCCCCTCATGACGTATGAGCAGTTCTTC. Its protein is CASSPLMTYEQFF. This chain links TRBV5-1 with TRBJ2-1; D gene uncertain. The CDR3 contains 13 residues. Germline V gene data show CDR1 as SGHRS and CDR2 as YFSETQ. Trimming cost V 4 bases and J 8 bases, with 13 bases left between them.

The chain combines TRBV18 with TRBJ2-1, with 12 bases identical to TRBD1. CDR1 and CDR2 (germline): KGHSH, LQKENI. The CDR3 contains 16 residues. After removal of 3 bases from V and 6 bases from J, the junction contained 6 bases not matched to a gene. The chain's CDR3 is CASSPRGTGGLNEQFF. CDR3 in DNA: TGTGCCAGCTCACCCCGGGGGACAGGGGGCCTCAATGAGCAGTTCTTC.

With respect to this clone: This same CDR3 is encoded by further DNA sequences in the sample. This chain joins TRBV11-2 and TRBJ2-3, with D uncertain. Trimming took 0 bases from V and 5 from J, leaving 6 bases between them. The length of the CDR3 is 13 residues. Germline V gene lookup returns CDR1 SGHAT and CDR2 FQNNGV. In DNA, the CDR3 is TGTGCCAGCAGCTTAGACCGACTAGATACGCAGTATTTT. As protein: CASSLDRLDTQYF.

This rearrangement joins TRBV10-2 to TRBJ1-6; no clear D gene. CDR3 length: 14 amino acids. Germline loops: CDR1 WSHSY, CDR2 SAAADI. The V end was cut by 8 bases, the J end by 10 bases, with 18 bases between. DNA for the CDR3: TGCGCCAGCCGAAGTCTTGGGTCGGGATCACCCCTCCACTTT. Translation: CASRSLGSGSPLHF.